The entry below describes one T cell receptor beta chain. The entry originates in a study of blood T cell repertoires in COVID-19. Assay used: immunoSEQ multiplex PCR; TCRdb lists only in-frame clones, some missing. The sample has 200,000 to 300,000 clones; around nine tenths are singletons. The clonotype comes from an elderly man with acute or convalescent COVID-19. The sample taken for sequencing was peripheral blood.

The CDR3 sequence: CASSLVGLAGRSETQYF. DNA of the CDR3: TGTGCCAGCAGCTTGGTGGGACTAGCGGGACGATCAGAGACCCAGTACTTC. The J gene is TRBJ2-5, the V gene TRBV5-6; 13 positions match TRBD2. Per germline, CDR1 SGHDT and CDR2 YYEEEE. This CDR3 spans 17 amino acids. V lost 0 bases to trimming and J lost 4 bases; unmatched junction nucleotides: 6.